The rows below give T cell receptor beta chains drawn from one sample of a study of CD8 T cells in Susac syndrome. TCRdb re-called the immunoSEQ multiplex PCR reads with MiXCR, one entry per CDR3 protein. This repertoire shows about 110,000 distinct CDR3 sequences, less than 95% found once; its top ten account for 0.4% to 0.5%. Sequenced material: CD8+ T cells from PBMCs. These receptor sequences come from a human donor with Susac syndrome. Both conserved end residues are part of each CDR3. Fields, in order: D gene, clone size, J gene, V gene, CDR3 protein, CDR3 DNA. The D gene is left open where the match is weak. Clone size appears in some rows only: once, few, many, or a class for an expanded clone.

.	.	TRBJ2-2	TRBV23-1	CASSLSGDPGELFF	TGCGCCAGCAGTCTGTCAGGGGATCCCGGGGAGCTGTTTTTT
TRBD2	.	TRBJ2-3	TRBV7-2	CASRGGLGIDTQYF	TGTGCCAGCAGGGGGGGACTAGGGATTGATACGCAGTATTTT
TRBD1	.	TRBJ2-7	TRBV13	CASSAGQGTEQYF	TGTGCCAGCAGCGCGGGACAGGGAACCGAGCAGTACTTC
TRBD2	few	TRBJ2-5	TRBV20-1	CSASRGGLQETQYF	TGCAGTGCTAGTCGCGGGGGATTACAAGAGACCCAGTACTTC
TRBD2	.	TRBJ2-1	TRBV29-1	CSPGASGGYNEQFF	TGCAGCCCGGGGGCTAGCGGGGGTTACAATGAGCAGTTCTTC
.	.	TRBJ1-5	TRBV13	CASSEQGNQPQHF	TGTGCCAGCAGCGAACAGGGCAATCAGCCCCAGCATTTT
TRBD2	.	TRBJ2-5	TRBV20-1	CSARDFTSGDETQYF	TGCAGTGCTAGAGATTTCACTAGCGGGGACGAGACCCAGTACTTC
.	.	TRBJ1-1	TRBV15	CATSRDLSENTEAFF	TGTGCCACCAGCAGAGATTTGTCGGAGAACACTGAAGCTTTCTTT
.	.	TRBJ1-1	TRBV5-4	CASSLVSGQNTEAFF	TGTGCCAGCAGCTTGGTTTCCGGACAGAACACTGAAGCTTTCTTT
.	.	TRBJ1-4	TRBV4-2	CASGSEKLFF	TGTGCCAGCGGTTCAGAAAAACTGTTTTTT
.	.	TRBJ1-1	TRBV5-1	CASSLEGVEGTEAFF	TGCGCCAGCAGCTTGGAAGGGGTTGAGGGCACTGAAGCTTTCTTT
TRBD2	.	TRBJ2-1	TRBV7-9	CASSLTSGGYTNEQFF	TGTGCCAGCAGCTTGACTAGCGGGGGGTACACGAATGAGCAGTTCTTC
.	.	TRBJ2-7	TRBV23-1	CASSRRTAGSTSYEQYF	TGCGCCAGCAGTCGACGGACAGCGGGTTCAACCTCCTACGAGCAGTACTTC
.	.	TRBJ2-1	TRBV29-1	CSASKGVLEQFF	TGCAGCGCCTCAAAGGGGGTTCTGGAGCAGTTCTTC
TRBD2	.	TRBJ2-3	TRBV12-3/TRBV12-4	CASRFSGGDTQYF	TGTGCCAGCAGATTTAGCGGGGGGGATACGCAGTATTTT
.	.	TRBJ1-2	TRBV27	CASSPSWGGGNYGYTF	TGTGCCAGCAGCCCTTCTTGGGGGGGAGGTAACTATGGCTACACCTTC
TRBD2	.	TRBJ2-3	TRBV12-3/TRBV12-4	CASIVDGGALDTQYF	TGTGCCAGCATCGTAGACGGGGGGGCGCTAGATACGCAGTATTTT
.	.	TRBJ2-1	TRBV12-3/TRBV12-4	CASSLAPSADEQFF	TGTGCCAGCAGTTTAGCGCCTAGCGCGGATGAGCAGTTCTTC
.	.	TRBJ1-5	TRBV20-1	CSASERRRINQPQHF	TGCAGTGCTAGTGAGAGGCGACGGATTAATCAGCCCCAGCATTTT
.	.	TRBJ2-3	TRBV13	CASSPRTVTDTQYF	TGTGCCAGCAGCCCCCGGACTGTCACAGATACGCAGTATTTT
TRBD2	.	TRBJ2-3	TRBV12-3/TRBV12-4	CASASGGPNTQYF	TGTGCCAGCGCTAGCGGGGGGCCGAATACGCAGTATTTT
.	.	TRBJ1-6	TRBV27	CASSPYNSPLHF	TGTGCCAGCAGTCCGTACAATTCACCCCTCCACTTT
.	once	TRBJ2-3	TRBV5-1	CASSLRTADTQYF	TGCGCCAGCAGCTTGCGCACGGCAGATACGCAGTATTTT
TRBD1	.	TRBJ2-1	TRBV29-1	CSADPGQFRSYNEQFF	TGCAGCGCTGACCCGGGACAGTTCCGCTCCTACAATGAGCAGTTCTTC